This T cell receptor beta chain was found in a study of T-cell reconstitution after alpha-beta-depleted transplantation in children. CDR1 is DFQATT and CDR2 is SNEGSKA in the germline V gene (reference sequence). V trimming: 3 bases; J trimming: 6 bases; junction bases outside the gene matches: 5. The CDR3 runs to 13 residues. TCRbeta library construction was performed incorporating unique molecular identifiers. TCRdb itself ran the PCR reads through MiXCR, one entry per CDR3 protein. This sample carries some 500,000 distinct CDR3 sequences, around a third of them seen once, and the ten largest clones take 2% to 3%.

Sequenced here: PBMCs from the stem cell graft donor, sampled from the stem cell graft. The receptor was isolated from a human donor who donated a stem cell graft to a child with aplastic anemia. The genes are TRBV20-1 and TRBJ2-4; 7 bases map to TRBD2. CDR3 in DNA: TGCAGTGCTAGCGGGAGGACGAGAAACATTCAGTACTTC. Encoded protein: CSASGRTRNIQYF.